This TCR beta chain comes out of a study of neurological immune-mediated disorders. Study findings and constraints: While HTLV-1-associated myelopathy showed the greatest TCR clonal expansion, multiple sclerosis showed the least, falling below healthy controls.

Synthesis of cDNA was accomplished via 5'RACE employing 10-nucleotide random UMIs. Each CDR3 protein gets one entry after TCRdb re-called the 5' RACE reads with MiXCR. The sample holds some 24,000 distinct CDR3 sequences; roughly 6.3% are singletons and the top ten take about 4.5%. As healthy controls, volunteers from a blood bank in Maryland, USA, were used. For the unsorted libraries, 2 million PBMCs stored at -80 C served as input. The CDR3 covers 15 residues. The germline V gene encodes CDR1 SGHTA and CDR2 FQGNSA. The J segment lost 7 bases and the V segment lost 5 bases, leaving 6 bases of the junction unmatched. This clonotype is medium-sized (0.01 to 0.1%) within its sample. Its antigen is not known.

The sequencing input was PBMCs. The chain uses TRBV7-2 and TRBJ1-5; TRBD1 matches 12 bases. The receptor was isolated from a woman in her thirties or forties in good health. The CDR3 nucleotides are TGTGCCAGCAGCGCGGGACAGGGGGCGTGGCAGCCCCAGCATTTT. Translated, it gives CASSAGQGAWQPQHF.